This TCR beta chain is drawn from a study of T cell responses to AZD1222 COVID-19 vaccine. Looking at the study overall: Second-dose groups at about 4 or about 12 weeks were pooled.

Study-level results: Clonal diversity may have been underestimated, and the donors were mostly white British, with more females than males. The breadth and depth of Spike-specific TCRs increased once two AZD1222 doses had been given. Among vaccine-associated CD4 TCRs, coverage spanned spike, with dominance at 160-218 and 743-854.

The CDR3 is made up of 15 amino acids. J gave up 5 bases and V 6 bases, and 4 bases lay outside the gene matches. Germline V gene lookup returns CDR1 MNHEY and CDR2 SVGAGI. Profiling relied on immunoSEQ multiplex PCR, and the TCRdb table lists in-frame clones only, not all of them. The repertoire holds 120,000 to 150,000 clones, with about 90% as singletons. A note on this clone: Its specificity is unknown.

This rearrangement joins TRBV6-5 to TRBJ2-1; the match to TRBD2 covers 13 bases. The clonotype comes from an adult in good health. Sequencing was performed on peripheral blood, taken on day 0 of AZD1222 vaccination. The CDR3 loop is CASRQLAGGHNEQFF. Written as DNA, the CDR3 is TGTGCCAGCAGACAACTAGCGGGAGGGCACAATGAGCAGTTCTTC.